This T cell receptor beta chain was observed in a study of regulatory T cells in long-lasting Graves disease. Notes on the study in general: Among samples with persistent disease, TRBV28, TRBJ1-2 and TRBJ2-5 were favored.

V was pared by 2 bases and J by 4 bases, with 11 bases between. CDR3 length: 14 residues. The germline gives CDR1 SGHTA, CDR2 FQGTGA. The table lists this clonotype with many counts. Its antigen is still unknown. Building the TCR beta libraries relied on iRepertoire HTBI primers, and CDR3 regions underwent Arm-PCR. Each CDR3 protein is one row after TCRdb ran MiXCR on the multiplex PCR reads. The sample shows some 220,000 distinct CDR3 sequences, approximately 19% of them seen only once. Documented time point: newly diagnosed GD, antithyroid drugs for less than 3 months. The TCR library used RNA extracted from PBMCs. These data also featured in a second study, about T cells in Graves' hyperthyroidism and ophthalmopathy. In that study: Hyperthyroidism was newly diagnosed in patients aged 18 to 65 (duration under 2 months).

The sequences come from peripheral blood mononuclear cells (PBMCs), collected at new diagnosis, from a patient treated with antithyroid drugs. J is TRBJ1-1 and V is TRBV7-3, with D possibly being TRBD1 (6 bases). This clonotype was obtained from a woman aged 25 to 39 with Graves disease. The CDR3 loop reads CASSLRGAGTEAFF. CDR3 nucleotide sequence: TGTGCCAGCAGCTTACGGGGGGCGGGCACTGAAGCTTTCTTT.